The next 20 T cell receptor beta chains were all read from a single sample in a study of vaccination and CD4 T cells after COVID-19 (dated by TCRdb to 2021 to 2024). The library was built by means of PCR. The run used an Illumina iSeq 100. TCR sequencing of DNA from cultured CD4+ T cells used the Oncomine TCR Beta short-read assay at the Johns Hopkins FTIC core. TCRdb reprocessed the public reads (quality trimming at Q25 with fastp, clone calling with MiXCR) and kept in-frame beta chains. Entries are consolidated by CDR3 protein sequence, retaining the most common genes and DNA. The sample table shows about 4,200 distinct CDR3 sequences, and 35% to 50% are seen once. The top ten clones comprise about 41% of the sample. Taken with the paper, the label for treatment or condition translates to: approximately nine-day PBMC culture with coronavirus spike peptide pools or control peptides (ViraFEST assay).

Their target antigens are unknown. The sample consisted of CD4+ T cells from blood, cultured in vitro. Receptor source: a human donor who had recovered from COVID-19.

This clonotype has only a few counts. The rearrangement links TRBV6-5 to TRBJ1-2; no clear D. This CDR3 spans 13 amino acids. Germline values: CDR1 MNHEY, CDR2 SVGAGI. V was cut by 3 bases and J by 1 base, with 6 bases left in between. In DNA, the CDR3 is TGTGCCAGCAGTTATTTCCTTAACTATGGCTACACCTTC. Translated, it gives CASSYFLNYGYTF.

The chain recombines TRBV7-8 with TRBJ1-1, with no clear D. Germline CDR1 and CDR2: SGHVS and FQNEAQ. The CDR3 extends over 14 amino acids. The V and J ends lost 1 base and 5 bases respectively, with 11 bases between them. The DNA for the CDR3 is TGTGCCAGCAGCTTAGGTAGTGGATTGACTGAAGCTTTCTTT. It encodes CASSLGSGLTEAFF.

This clonotype was observed a handful of times. This chain connects TRBV24-1 to TRBJ1-1; the D gene is possibly TRBD1 (5 bases). This CDR3 comprises 14 residues. The V gene lost 3 bases and the J gene lost 6 bases, with 13 bases spanning the gap. The V gene's germline CDR1 is KGHDR and CDR2 SFDVKD. The CDR3 DNA reads TGTGCCACCAGTGATAGCGGGGGGTATTCTGAAGCTTTCTTT. Its translation is CATSDSGGYSEAFF.

This chain joins TRBV2 and TRBJ2-1; TRBD1 is a possible D gene (5 bases). The CDR3 covers 15 residues. V shed 6 bases and J shed 1 base, with 13 bases lying between them. Looked up from germline, CDR1 is SNHLY and CDR2 is FYNNEI. The DNA of the CDR3 is TGTGCCAGCAGCGAACAGGATCCGTCCTACAATGAGCAGTTCTTC. Protein: CASSEQDPSYNEQFF.

The chain has TRBV7-9 and TRBJ1-3; a weak D match, TRBD1 (5 bases). From germline, CDR1 is SEHNR and CDR2 FQNEAQ (reference sequence). The ends were cut back, 4 bases at V and 6 bases at J, with 22 bases in the middle. CDR3 length: 17 residues. CDR3 in DNA: TGTGCCAGCAGCTCGCGAAAGACAGCAGACGCTACAAACACCATATATTTT. Its translation is CASSSRKTADATNTIYF.

The chain is built from TRBV28 and TRBJ1-2, with unresolved D. Germline V gene sequence: CDR1 MDHEN, CDR2 SYDVKM. Trimming pared 0 bases from V and 5 bases from J, leaving 10 bases between. This CDR3 region has 14 residues. CDR3 in DNA: TGTGCCAGCAGTTTATGGGCCAGTATGTATGGCTACACCTTC. This gives the protein CASSLWASMYGYTF.

The chain has TRBV19 and TRBJ1-6, with unresolved D. With 8 bases removed from V and 14 bases from J, the gap between germline ends came to 13 bases. CDR3 length: 11 residues. Germline V gives CDR1 LNHDA, CDR2 SQIVND (reference sequence). For the CDR3, the DNA is TGTGCCAGTTCCGGCCCAGGAGCCCTCCACTTT. This encodes CASSGPGALHF.

V usage is TRBV2 and J usage is TRBJ2-7; 10 bases are shared with TRBD2. Looked up from germline, CDR1 is SNHLY and CDR2 is FYNNEI. After removal of 8 bases from V and 7 bases from J, the junction contained 8 bases not matched to a gene. The CDR3 has 13 amino acids. The CDR3 loop is CASRVIAGGEQYF. CDR3 bases: TGTGCCAGCCGAGTGATAGCGGGGGGAGAGCAGTACTTC.

This clonotype occurred a few times. The DNA of the CDR3 is TGTGCCATCAGTGTCAAGGGGTCAAATAATTCACCCCTCCACTTT. Translation gives CAISVKGSNNSPLHF. The J gene is TRBJ1-6, the V gene TRBV10-3; D might be TRBD1 (5 bases). The length of the CDR3 is 15 residues. Trimming removed 4 bases from V and 5 bases from J, with 12 bases in between. Germline values: CDR1 ENHRY, CDR2 SYGVKD.

The chain employs TRBV7-2 and TRBJ2-7, with D unclear. The V and J ends lost 4 bases and 3 bases respectively, with 4 bases between them. CDR1 and CDR2 from the germline V gene are SGHTA and FQGNSA. The CDR3 runs to 11 residues. The CDR3 loop reads CASSSYYEQYF. The CDR3 DNA follows: TGTGCCAGCAGCTCTTACTACGAGCAGTACTTC.

This chain connects TRBV6-2 or TRBV6-3 to TRBJ1-3, with D possibly matching TRBD1 (5 bases). Germline assignment: CDR1 MNHEY and CDR2 SVGEGT. The V gene lost 7 bases and the J gene lost 2 bases, with 12 bases spanning the gap. The CDR3 is 14 amino acids. The CDR3 reads CASTQAGTGNTIYF. The CDR3 DNA follows: TGTGCCAGCACCCAAGCAGGGACTGGAAACACCATATATTTT.

The gene calls are TRBV15 and TRBJ2-1; TRBD2 agrees at 13 bases. CDR3 length: 16 amino acids. CDR1 is LNHNV, CDR2 YYDKDF, per germline (reference sequence). V dropped 3 bases and J dropped 8; count of bases not matched to a gene: 7. For the CDR3, the DNA is TGTGCCACCAGCAGGGGACTAGCGGGATGGGATGATGAGCAGTTCTTC. Its translation: CATSRGLAGWDDEQFF.

The chain couples TRBV20-1 to TRBJ2-2, with TRBD1 as a possible D gene (5 bases). The CDR3 is 20 amino acids. Per germline, CDR1 DFQATT and CDR2 SNEGSKA (reference sequence). V was pared by 4 bases and J by 1 base, with 28 bases between. Here the CDR3 DNA reads TGCAGTGCTATCAGCCCTATTTATAAAACTGACGGACAGAACACCGGGGAGCTGTTTTTT. Translated, it gives CSAISPIYKTDGQNTGELFF.

The chain employs TRBV20-1 and TRBJ2-7, with 7 bases matching TRBD1. The CDR3 sequence is 13 residues long. With 6 bases clipped from V and 2 bases from J, the junction kept 7 bases outside the gene matches. Germline V gives CDR1 DFQATT, CDR2 SNEGSKA (reference sequence). CDR3 loop: CSAQQGPAYEQYF. The CDR3 DNA follows: TGCAGTGCACAACAGGGGCCAGCCTACGAGCAGTACTTC.

This clonotype appeared a few times. CDR3 residues: CASSLTGGLVGYTF. The CDR3 bases are TGTGCCAGCAGCTTAACAGGGGGCCTTGTTGGCTACACCTTC. The rearrangement links TRBV14 to TRBJ1-2; 9 bases match TRBD1. Germline V gene lookup returns CDR1 SGHDN and CDR2 FVKESK. The CDR3 is made up of 14 amino acids. V shed 5 bases and J 7 bases; nucleotides not matched to a gene: 8.

This clonotype is large within its sample. This chain joins TRBV7-3 and TRBJ2-5, with no clear D. This CDR3 has 13 amino acids. Per germline, CDR1 SGHTA and CDR2 FQGTGA. With 5 bases removed from V and 4 bases from J, the gap between germline ends came to 11 bases. In DNA, the CDR3 is TGTGCCAGCAGCCGAACCGGTCGAGAGACCCAGTACTTC. It translates to CASSRTGRETQYF.

The chain is built from TRBV5-5 and TRBJ2-1; the D is unclear. Germline loops: CDR1 SGHKS, CDR2 YYEKEE (reference sequence). V gave up 5 bases and J gave up 6 bases, with 21 bases separating them. The CDR3 length is 16 residues. The CDR3 sequence is CASRLTTPTLGNEQFF. For the CDR3, the DNA is TGTGCCAGCAGGCTAACGACCCCGACCTTAGGCAATGAGCAGTTCTTC.

The chain carries TRBV2 and TRBJ2-1; D gene ambiguous. CDR1 is SNHLY, CDR2 FYNNEI, per germline. The CDR3 loop spans 13 amino acids. Trimming cost V 7 bases and J 0 bases, with 7 bases left between them. The CDR3 nucleotides read TGTGCCAGCACCAGGAACTCCTACAATGAGCAGTTCTTC. Protein product: CASTRNSYNEQFF.

This clonotype is labeled as medium-sized. CDR3 protein: CASSLWDRGGEKLFF. In DNA form, the CDR3 reads TGTGCCAGCAGCTTGTGGGACAGGGGTGGGGAAAAACTGTTTTTT. V gene TRBV5-4 combines with J gene TRBJ1-4; 10 positions agree with TRBD1. The CDR3 length is 15 residues. After removal of 1 base from V and 8 bases from J, the junction contained 5 bases not matched to a gene. Per the germline V gene, CDR1 is SGHNT and CDR2 is YYREEE (reference sequence).

This rearrangement joins TRBV20-1 to TRBJ2-5; D perhaps matches TRBD1 (6 bases). Per the germline V gene, CDR1 is DFQATT and CDR2 is SNEGSKA (reference sequence). Trimming pared 4 bases from V and 10 bases from J, leaving 22 bases between. This CDR3 is 14 amino acids long. The CDR3 region is CSAKDRLPTWGQYF. The CDR3 coding sequence is TGCAGTGCTAAAGACAGGCTCCCAACTTGGGGCCAGTACTTC.